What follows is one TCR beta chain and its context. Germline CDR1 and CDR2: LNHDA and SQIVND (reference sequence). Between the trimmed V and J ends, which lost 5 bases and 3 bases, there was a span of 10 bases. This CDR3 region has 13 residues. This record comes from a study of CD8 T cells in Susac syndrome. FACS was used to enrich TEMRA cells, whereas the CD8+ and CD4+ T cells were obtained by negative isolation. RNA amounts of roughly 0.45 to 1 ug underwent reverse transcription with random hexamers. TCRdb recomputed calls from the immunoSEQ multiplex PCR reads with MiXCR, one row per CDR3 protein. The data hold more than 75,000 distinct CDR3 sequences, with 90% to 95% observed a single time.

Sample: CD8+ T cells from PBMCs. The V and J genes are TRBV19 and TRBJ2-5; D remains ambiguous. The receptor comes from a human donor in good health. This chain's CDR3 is CASSVVDEETQYF. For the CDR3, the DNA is TGTGCCAGTAGTGTGGTGGACGAAGAGACCCAGTACTTC.